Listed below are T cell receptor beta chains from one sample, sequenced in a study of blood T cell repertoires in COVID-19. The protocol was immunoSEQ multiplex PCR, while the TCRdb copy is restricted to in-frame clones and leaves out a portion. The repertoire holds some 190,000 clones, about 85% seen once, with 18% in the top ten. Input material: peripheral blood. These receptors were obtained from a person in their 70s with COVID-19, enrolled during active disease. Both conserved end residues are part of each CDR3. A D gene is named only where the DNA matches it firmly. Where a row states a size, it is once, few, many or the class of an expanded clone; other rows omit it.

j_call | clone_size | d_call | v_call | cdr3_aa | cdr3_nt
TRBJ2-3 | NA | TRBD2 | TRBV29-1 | CSARTSGGTDTQYF | TGCAGCGCCCGGACTAGCGGGGGCACAGATACGCAGTATTTT
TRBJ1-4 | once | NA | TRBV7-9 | CASSSNPVKLVF | TGTGCCAGCAGCTCGAACCCGGTGAAACTGGTTTTT
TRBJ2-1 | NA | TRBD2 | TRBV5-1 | CASSLLASGRNEQFF | TGCGCCAGCAGCTTGTTGGCTAGCGGGCGCAATGAGCAGTTCTTC
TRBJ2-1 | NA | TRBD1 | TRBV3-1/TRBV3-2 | CASSQRGQEKQFF | TGTGCCAGCAGCCAACGCGGACAGGAAAAACAGTTCTTC
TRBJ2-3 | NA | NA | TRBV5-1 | CASSLMPSATDTQYF | TGCGCCAGCAGCTTGATGCCTAGCGCCACAGATACGCAGTATTTT
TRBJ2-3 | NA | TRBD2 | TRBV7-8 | CASSRGLAVSYF | TGTGCCAGCAGCAGAGGACTAGCGGTTTCGTATTTT
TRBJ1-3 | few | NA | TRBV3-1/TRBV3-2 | CASSQDLTIYF | TGTGCCAGCAGCCAAGATTTGACAATATATTTT
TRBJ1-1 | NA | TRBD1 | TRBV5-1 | CASSGPGQLYTEAFF | TGCGCCAGCAGCGGACCGGGACAGCTATACACTGAAGCTTTCTTT
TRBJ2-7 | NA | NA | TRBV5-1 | CASSLQGISYEQYF | TGCGCCAGCAGCTTACAGGGTATCTCCTACGAGCAGTACTTC
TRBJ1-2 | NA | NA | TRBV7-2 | CASSGGTHYGYTF | TGTGCCAGCAGCGGGGGGACTCACTATGGCTACACCTTC
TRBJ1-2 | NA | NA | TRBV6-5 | CATTPGYIYGYTF | TGTGCCACCACTCCAGGGTATATTTATGGCTACACCTTC